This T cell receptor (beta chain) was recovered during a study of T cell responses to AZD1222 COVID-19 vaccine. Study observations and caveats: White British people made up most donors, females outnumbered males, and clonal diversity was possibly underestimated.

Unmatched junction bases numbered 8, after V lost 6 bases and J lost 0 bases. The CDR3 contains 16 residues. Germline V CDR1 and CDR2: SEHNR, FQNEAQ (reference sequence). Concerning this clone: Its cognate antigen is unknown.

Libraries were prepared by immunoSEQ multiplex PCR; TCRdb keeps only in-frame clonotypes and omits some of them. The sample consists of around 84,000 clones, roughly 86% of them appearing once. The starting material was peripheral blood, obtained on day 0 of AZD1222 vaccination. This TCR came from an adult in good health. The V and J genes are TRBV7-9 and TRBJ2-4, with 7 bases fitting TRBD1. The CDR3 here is CASSSRDRLAKNIQYF. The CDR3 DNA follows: TGTGCCAGCAGTTCCCGGGACAGACTAGCCAAAAACATTCAGTACTTC.